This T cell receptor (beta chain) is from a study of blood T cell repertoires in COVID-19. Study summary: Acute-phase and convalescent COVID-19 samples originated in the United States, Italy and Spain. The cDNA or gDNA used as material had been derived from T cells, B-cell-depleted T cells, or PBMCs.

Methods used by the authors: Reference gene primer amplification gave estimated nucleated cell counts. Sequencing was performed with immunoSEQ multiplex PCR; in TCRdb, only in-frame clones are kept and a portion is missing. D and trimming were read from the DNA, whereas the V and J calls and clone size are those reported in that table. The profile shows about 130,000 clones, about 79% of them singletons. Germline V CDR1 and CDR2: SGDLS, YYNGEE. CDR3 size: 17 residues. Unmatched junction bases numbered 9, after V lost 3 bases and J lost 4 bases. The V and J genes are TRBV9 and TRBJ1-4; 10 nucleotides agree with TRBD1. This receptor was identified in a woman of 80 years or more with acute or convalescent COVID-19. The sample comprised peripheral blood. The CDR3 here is CASSERDRGGGNEKLFF. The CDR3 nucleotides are TGTGCCAGCAGCGAGCGGGACAGGGGCGGAGGTAATGAAAAACTGTTTTTT.